This paragraph covers one T cell receptor beta chain sequence. Its antigen remains unidentified. These data are taken from a study of shared clonotypes between healthy human individuals. Study as a whole: CD4 naive cells filled three plates per donor, CD4 memory three, CD8 naive two and CD8 memory one. Study observations and caveats: Measured sharing among donors was expected to vary with sequencing depth.

The V gene's germline CDR1 is LNHDA and CDR2 SQIVND (reference sequence). There are 15 residues in the CDR3. The germline V and J ends were trimmed by 8 bases and 0 bases, with 11 bases remaining between them. Sequenced by immunoSEQ multiplex PCR; TCRdb stores in-frame clones only, minus some. This table has some 2,500,000 clones, around 93% appearing once. This chain uses TRBV19 with TRBJ2-6; no clear D gene. The specimen was naive CD4+ T cells from PBMCs. Documented subset: CD45RA+ positively selected. The receptor was derived from a young man in good health. Some clones in this sample may be carry-over from other donors' samples. DNA of the CDR3: TGTGCCAGTCACACTCTGACCTCTGGGGCCAACGTCCTGACTTTC. As protein: CASHTLTSGANVLTF.